A single sample gave rise to the 15 T cell receptor beta chains below, sequenced in a study of blood T cells in healthy people across ages. With a J-beta primer mix and a sample-barcoded 5' primer, a second PCR ran 7 to 11 cycles. TCRdb fed the 5' RACE reads into MiXCR, producing one record per CDR3 protein. This repertoire shows hundreds of thousands of distinct CDR3 sequences, under 25% found once; its top ten account for roughly 3.6%. Sequencing was done on a sample of blood. The receptors shown here come from a man between 65 and 85 years old in good health.

A few counts support this clonotype. The V and J genes are TRBV24-1 and TRBJ2-1, with 14 bases aligning to TRBD2. This CDR3 region has 18 residues. V shed 6 bases, J shed 6 bases, and the junction held 12 bases outside the gene matches. Germline V gene sequence: CDR1 KGHDR, CDR2 SFDVKD. This CDR3 reads CATSPGLAGASTPNEQFF. The CDR3, as DNA: TGTGCCACCAGTCCGGGACTAGCGGGGGCTAGTACCCCCAATGAGCAGTTCTTC.

This clonotype has a handful of counts. The chain carries TRBV25-1 and TRBJ2-5; 8 bases map to TRBD1. Trimming at V came to 5 bases and at J to 5 bases, leaving 10 bases not matched to a gene. Germline CDR1 MGHDK, CDR2 SYGVNS. The CDR3 sequence is 15 residues long. The CDR3 sequence is CASSRQQGGGETQYF. The CDR3 DNA reads as TGTGCCAGCAGTCGCCAACAGGGGGGAGGTGAGACCCAGTACTTC.

The chain combines TRBV7-8 with TRBJ2-3; 12 nucleotides match TRBD2. CDR1 is SGHVS and CDR2 is FQNEAQ in the germline V gene. This CDR3 is 15 amino acids long. J was trimmed by 7 bases and V by 4 bases; bases with no gene match: 6. CDR3 nucleotide sequence: TGTGCCAGCAGCTCCTGGACTAGCGGGACCTATACGCAGTATTTT. Translated, it gives CASSSWTSGTYTQYF.

The CDR3 sequence is CASYRGAYEQYF. CDR3 bases: TGTGCCAGCTACAGAGGAGCCTACGAGCAGTACTTC. The chain couples TRBV25-1 to TRBJ2-7; D gene unclear. CDR1 is MGHDK and CDR2 is SYGVNS in the germline V gene. CDR3 size: 12 residues. Trimming removed 8 bases at V and 2 bases at J, with 10 bases between.

CDR3 bases: TGCAGCGTTGGCCGCCCGGACGGGGGTAATGAAAAACTGTTTTTT. Protein sequence: CSVGRPDGGNEKLFF. The chain has TRBV29-1 and TRBJ1-4; a possible D gene is TRBD1 (5 bases). Trimming removed 4 bases from V and 4 bases from J, with 16 bases in between. The CDR3 consists of 15 residues. Germline-derived CDR1 and CDR2 are SQVTM and ANQGSEA.

This clonotype turned up a few times. The chain recombines TRBV15 with TRBJ2-1; 8 nucleotides line up with TRBD2. CDR1 is LNHNV, CDR2 YYDKDF, per germline (reference sequence). The CDR3 spans 16 residues. The V segment lost 5 bases and the J segment 1 base; nucleotides outside the gene matches: 7. CDR3 residues: CATSGLLAASYNEQFF. The CDR3 bases are TGTGCCACCAGCGGTCTACTAGCGGCGTCCTACAATGAGCAGTTCTTC.

The CDR3 region has the DNA TGTGCCAGCAGTTACTGGGACAGGGGAACAGATACGCAGTATTTT. It is translated as CASSYWDRGTDTQYF. This sequence joins TRBV6-6 and TRBJ2-3; 10 positions match TRBD1. Germline assignment: CDR1 MNHNY and CDR2 SVGAGI (reference sequence). The CDR3 extends over 15 amino acids. V lost 1 base, J lost 3 bases, and 1 base stayed unmatched.

The rearrangement links TRBV6-2 or TRBV6-3 to TRBJ2-3; TRBD2 agrees at 9 bases. The CDR3 is 19 residues long. Germline V gene lookup returns CDR1 MNHEY and CDR2 SVGEGT. The J segment lost 2 bases and the V segment lost 2 bases, leaving 14 bases of the junction unmatched. As DNA, the CDR3 is TGTGCCAGCAGTTACGGGGCGAGTGGTAGCGGGAGATACACAGATACGCAGTATTTT. The encoded protein is CASSYGASGSGRYTDTQYF.

This clonotype was seen only a few times. This chain connects TRBV5-1 to TRBJ1-2, with D uncertain. The CDR3 sequence is 14 residues long. Trimming shortened V by 0 bases and J by 8 bases, and 14 bases separated the two germline ends. Germline CDR1 reads SGHRS; CDR2 reads YFSETQ. The CDR3: CASSLEQSGGGYTF. In DNA, the CDR3 is TGCGCCAGCAGCTTGGAACAGAGCGGTGGAGGCTACACCTTC.

The V and J genes are TRBV13 and TRBJ2-4; 9 bases align to TRBD2. CDR3 length: 13 amino acids. V was clipped by 2 bases and J by 7 bases; unmatched bases: 0. The germline CDR1 and CDR2 sequences are PRHDT and FYEKMQ (reference sequence). CDR3 sequence: CASSLLAGNIQYF. The CDR3 DNA follows: TGTGCCAGCAGCTTACTAGCGGGGAACATTCAGTACTTC.

The chain carries TRBV5-1 and TRBJ2-5, with 10 bases matching TRBD1. The J call is doubtful: the DNA matches TRBJ2-1 better. The CDR3 is made up of 15 amino acids. The germline gives CDR1 SGHRS, CDR2 YFSETQ. CDR3 DNA: TGCGCCAGCAGCAGGCGACAGGGGGCGCGCAATGAGCAGTTCTTC. Amino acid sequence: CASSRRQGARNEQFF.

About this clonotype itself: This sequence may be a read error, since a much larger clone differs from it by one base. V is TRBV20-1 and J is TRBJ2-7; 8 nucleotides match TRBD1. Germline CDR1 reads DFQATT; CDR2 reads SNEGSKA (reference sequence). This CDR3 contains 15 residues. The CDR3 bases are TGCAGTGCTGAATCAGGGACAGGACTCTCCTACGAGCAGTGCTTC. Protein: CSAESGTGLSYEQCF.

This clonotype was observed a handful of times. A read error may produce the germline difference seen at one junction end. This chain connects TRBV5-1 to TRBJ2-5, with 7 bases aligning to TRBD2. Germline values: CDR1 SGHRS, CDR2 YFSETQ. CDR3 length equals 15 residues. The CDR3 reads CASSFSASGNNERFF. The DNA of the CDR3 is TGCGCCAGCAGCTTTTCGGCTAGCGGCAACAATGAGCGGTTCTTC.

This clonotype was seen a few times. CDR3 DNA: TGCAGTGCTAGATCCGACAGGGGTTCCTCTGGGGGATATGGCTACACCTTC. This sequence encodes CSARSDRGSSGGYGYTF. The chain uses TRBV20-1 and TRBJ1-2; 8 bases line up with TRBD1. CDR3 size: 17 residues. Germline CDR1 and CDR2: DFQATT and SNEGSKA (reference sequence). V shed 2 bases and J 5 bases; nucleotides not matched to a gene: 16.

This clonotype was found a few times. This chain uses TRBV5-1 with TRBJ2-7; 8 nucleotides agree with TRBD1. J was trimmed by 1 base and V by 4 bases; bases with no gene match: 16. The germline V gene encodes CDR1 SGHRS and CDR2 YFSETQ. The CDR3 is 18 residues long. The CDR3 DNA is TGCGCCAGCAGCCCTTGGCCCATTCAGCAGGGGGCGTCCTACGAGCAGTACTTC. Translated, it gives CASSPWPIQQGASYEQYF. The full variable domain, in which reference TRBV5-1 and TRBJ2-7 provide the parts outside the CDR3, is KAGVTQTPRYLIKTRGQQVTLSCSPISGHRSVSWYQQTPGQGLQFLFEYFSETQRNKGNFPGRFSGRQFSNSRSEMNVSTLELGDSALYLCASSPWPIQQGASYEQYFGPGTRLTVT.